This entry lists 16 T cell receptor beta chains sequenced from one sample in a study of shared clonotypes between healthy human individuals. Produced via immunoSEQ multiplex PCR; TCRdb's table is partial and in-frame only. The table includes millions of clones, 80% to 95% detected once. Sequencing used naive CD4+ T cells from PBMCs. Subset specified: CD45RA+ positively selected. These receptors all come from a young man in good health. Some clones in this sample may be carry-over from other donors' samples.

This chain links TRBV30 with TRBJ2-7; D gene uncertain. The V end was cut by 2 bases, the J end by 1 base, with 9 bases between. The CDR3 loop spans 13 amino acids. Germline V gene sequence: CDR1 GTSNPN, CDR2 SVGIG (reference sequence). The CDR3 protein is CAWSSASSYEQYF. The CDR3 DNA is TGTGCCTGGAGTTCGGCCAGTTCCTACGAGCAGTACTTC.

This rearrangement joins TRBV28 to TRBJ2-3; 10 nucleotides line up with TRBD1. Losses at the gene ends were 2 bases for V and 4 bases for J; bases not matched to a gene: 9. Germline V gene data show CDR1 as MDHEN and CDR2 as SYDVKM. There are 17 residues in the CDR3. CDR3 sequence (DNA): TGTGCCAGCAGTTTACTTGGGACAGGGGCCTTGGCAGATACGCAGTATTTT. Residues: CASSLLGTGALADTQYF.

The chain employs TRBV5-4 and TRBJ2-2; no clear D gene. Germline values: CDR1 SGHNT, CDR2 YYREEE (reference sequence). V lost 3 bases and J 0 bases, leaving 12 bases between the germline ends. The CDR3 contains 16 residues. CDR3 in amino acids: CASSSRLGANTGELFF. DNA for the CDR3: TGTGCCAGCAGCTCCCGTTTAGGCGCGAACACCGGGGAGCTGTTTTTT.

This sequence joins TRBV19 and TRBJ2-3; 12 bases align to TRBD2. V shed 4 bases, J shed 1 base, and the junction held 6 bases outside the gene matches. From germline, CDR1 is LNHDA and CDR2 SQIVND (reference sequence). This CDR3 has 17 amino acids. The CDR3 protein is CASSKDRTSGGTDTQYF. The DNA of the CDR3 is TGTGCCAGTAGTAAGGATAGGACTAGCGGGGGCACAGATACGCAGTATTTT.

Written as DNA, the CDR3 is TGTGCCAGCAGTTTACAGGGAAATCAGCCCCAGCATTTT. Residues: CASSLQGNQPQHF. The J gene is TRBJ1-5, the V gene TRBV6-5; weak D call: TRBD1 (6 bases). V was pared by 4 bases and J by 4 bases, with 8 bases between. The CDR3 is 13 amino acids. Germline V CDR1 and CDR2: MNHEY, SVGAGI.

Only one count was recorded for this clone. In DNA form, the CDR3 reads TGTGCCAGCAGTGAATCGGGAGCCCCGCGCTCCTACGAGCAGTACTTC. Translating it yields CASSESGAPRSYEQYF. This chain joins TRBV25-1 and TRBJ2-7, with D possibly TRBD2 on 6 matching bases. Trimming left V 1 base short and J 0 bases short, with 13 bases between. This CDR3 comprises 16 residues. CDR1 MGHDK and CDR2 SYGVNS come from the germline V gene.

The CDR3 here is CANRPPLAGEYYEQYF. CDR3 bases: TGTGCCAACCGGCCTCCCCTAGCGGGAGAATATTACGAGCAGTACTTC. The chain couples TRBV2 to TRBJ2-7; 10 bases agree with TRBD2. V gave up 10 bases and J gave up 4 bases; unmatched junction bases: 16. This CDR3 spans 16 amino acids. The germline gives CDR1 SNHLY, CDR2 FYNNEI. The complete variable domain, with remaining parts taken from reference TRBV2 and TRBJ2-7, reads EPEVTQTPSHQVTQMGQEVILRCVPISNHLYFYWYRQILGQKVEFLVSFYNNEISEKSEIFDDQFSVERPDGSNFTLKIRSTKLEDSAMYFCANRPPLAGEYYEQYFGPGTRLTVT.

The V gene is TRBV14, the J gene TRBJ1-1, with D perhaps TRBD1 (6 bases). Germline CDR1 and CDR2: SGHDN and FVKESK. The CDR3 sequence is 18 residues long. V was clipped by 3 bases and J by 1 base, with 21 bases between them. CDR3 region: CASSQLPGAQEGNTEAFF. In DNA form, the CDR3 reads TGTGCCAGCAGCCAGCTCCCGGGGGCGCAAGAGGGGAACACTGAAGCTTTCTTT.

This clone has a single count. The chain recombines TRBV7-9 with TRBJ2-3, with 9 bases fitting TRBD2. The CDR3 length is 17 residues. Germline V gives CDR1 SEHNR, CDR2 FQNEAQ (reference sequence). Germline trimming cut 1 base from V and 2 bases from J; bases unmatched to any gene: 7. CDR3 region: CASSLDRAGGPTDTQYF. CDR3 DNA: TGTGCCAGCAGCTTAGATCGAGCGGGAGGCCCCACAGATACGCAGTATTTT.

In regard to this clone: The sample carries other DNA sequences with the same CDR3. The CDR3 loop is CASSVLAGETQYF. CDR3 coding DNA: TGTGCCAGCAGCGTCCTAGCGGGAGAGACCCAGTACTTC. The chain uses TRBV9 and TRBJ2-5, with 8 positions matching TRBD2. The CDR3 covers 13 residues. The ends lost 2 bases at V and 4 bases at J; junction bases unmatched: 1. CDR1 and CDR2 (germline): SGDLS, YYNGEE.

The chain is built from TRBV7-3 and TRBJ1-2, with 7 bases matching TRBD1. Germline lookup yields CDR1 SGHTA and CDR2 FQGTGA. J lost 8 bases, V lost 8 bases, and 2 bases had no gene match. The CDR3 is 10 amino acids. CDR3 in amino acids: CASQQGGYTF. In nucleotides, the CDR3 is TGTGCCAGCCAACAGGGGGGCTACACCTTC. Looking up the rest from reference TRBV7-3 and TRBJ1-2 gives the full variable domain: GAGVSQTPSNKVTEKGKYVELRCDPISGHTALYWYRQSLGQGPEFLIYFQGTGAADDSGLPNDRFFAVRPEGSVSTLKIQRTERGDSAVYLCASQQGGYTFGSGTRLTVV.

This clone was counted a single time. V is TRBV5-4 and J is TRBJ2-5; TRBD2 matches at 9 bases. The CDR3 consists of 16 residues. V gave up 1 base and J gave up 4 bases; unmatched junction bases: 8. Germline V gene data show CDR1 as SGHNT and CDR2 as YYREEE (reference sequence). The CDR3 spells CASSLSEAGGIETQYF. The CDR3 region has the DNA TGTGCCAGCAGCTTGTCTGAAGCGGGAGGCATAGAGACCCAGTACTTC.

This clone was counted between two and nine times. V and J are TRBV19 and TRBJ1-5, with a weak D call TRBD1 (5 bases). This CDR3 has 15 residues. Deletions cut 7 bases from V and 4 bases from J, with 17 bases between. Germline assignment: CDR1 LNHDA and CDR2 SQIVND (reference sequence). The CDR3 nucleotides read TGTGCCAGTAACCCCAGGGACGGGTGGAATCAGCCCCAGCATTTT. This codes for CASNPRDGWNQPQHF.

The chain recombines TRBV4-2 with TRBJ2-2, with TRBD2 identical over 7 bases. Germline V gene sequence: CDR1 LGHNA, CDR2 YNFKEQ. Trimming at V came to 1 base and at J to 5 bases, leaving 10 bases not matched to a gene. The CDR3 loop spans 17 amino acids. CDR3 coding DNA: TGTGCCAGCAGCCAAGTTGGCGGGACTACCACTACCGGGGAGCTGTTTTTT. Protein: CASSQVGGTTTTGELFF.

The chain recombines TRBV6-4 with TRBJ2-1; no definite D call. Per germline, CDR1 MRHNA and CDR2 SNTAGT. The CDR3 runs 14 residues. V was shortened by 6 bases and J by 0 bases, with 9 bases between the two germline ends. CDR3 protein: CASSPVGSYNEQFF. The CDR3 DNA sequence: TGTGCCAGCAGCCCAGTCGGCTCCTACAATGAGCAGTTCTTC.

V and J are TRBV4-1 and TRBJ1-4, with D hard to call. CDR3 length: 12 amino acids. Germline V gene data show CDR1 as MGHRA and CDR2 as YSYEKL. V was shortened by 0 bases and J by 6 bases, with 2 bases between the two germline ends. The CDR3 DNA reads as TGCGCCAGCAGCCAAGACTATGAAAAACTGTTTTTT. Protein: CASSQDYEKLFF.